This entry is about one T cell receptor beta chain. Its target is unknown. Sequence at one end of the junction differs from germline and may be a read error. The CDR3 has 14 amino acids. Per germline, CDR1 LGHNA and CDR2 YNFKEQ. This sample was taken from a study of tumor and adjacent non-tumor tissue in lung cancer. Study background: Each sample yielded approximately 4.2 million productive TCRbeta reads on average.

Three rounds of nested PCR, following a modified ARM-PCR protocol, produced the TCRbeta library. TCRdb called the multiplex PCR reads again in MiXCR, with one record for every CDR3 protein. Of about 82,000 distinct CDR3 sequences in the sample, roughly 73% were seen once. Study-level points and caveats: Compared with tumor, normal lung showed significantly lower TCR diversity. In normal lung, the top 100 clones were significantly more dominant than in tumor. Shorter survival was associated with higher TCR diversity in tumors.

This sample's RNA came from whole unsorted tissue. The TCR originated in a woman aged 45-59 years with non-small cell lung cancer. The chain uses TRBV4-2 and TRBJ1-4; D is possibly TRBD1 (6 bases). The sequenced material came from lung tumor tissue. Here the CDR3 reads CGSSPEQGSKKLFF. CDR3 sequence (DNA): TGTGGCAGCAGCCCGGAACAGGGTTCTAAAAAACTGTTTTTT.